A selection of T cell receptor beta chains follows, all from one sample in a study of identical twins. One entry per CDR3 protein, called by TCRdb with MiXCR from the 5' RACE reads. The sample has more than 650,000 distinct CDR3 sequences, 6.1% seen once; the top ten hold about 2%. Input material: naive T cells sorted from blood. These receptors were collected from a man aged 18 to 29 in good health. Each CDR3 is given with its conserved first and last residue. Each record gives: clone size, D gene, J gene, V gene, CDR3 DNA, CDR3 protein. The D gene is left open where the match is weak. Part of the rows lack a size; the others show once, few, many or a class for expanded clones.

few TRBD2 TRBJ2-2 TRBV20-1 TGCAGTGCTATCCCTAGCGGGAGAGGCACCGGGGAGCTGTTTTTT CSAIPSGRGTGELFF
many TRBD2 TRBJ2-1 TRBV12-3/TRBV12-4 TGTGCCAGCAGGGCGGGGGACAATGAGCAGTTCTTC CASRAGDNEQFF
many . TRBJ2-3 TRBV29-1 TGCAGCGTTGGGGCGGCTAGCACAGATACGCAGTATTTT CSVGAASTDTQYF
many TRBD2 TRBJ2-2 TRBV5-5 TGTGCCAGCGAGGCGGGAGGGGACACCGGGGAGCTGTTTTTT CASEAGGDTGELFF
many TRBD2 TRBJ2-1 TRBV9 TGTGCCAGCAGCGTAGGGAGCGGGAGTGGCTTTAATGAGCAGTTCTTC CASSVGSGSGFNEQFF
. . TRBJ2-3 TRBV6-5 TGTGCCACCAGGACCCCCACAGATACGCAGTATTTT CATRTPTDTQYF
. . TRBJ2-1 TRBV7-6 TGTGCCAGCAGCTTAAATAATCGGGAGACAGTAGGCAATGAGCAGTTCTTC CASSLNNRETVGNEQFF
many TRBD2 TRBJ2-3 TRBV6-1 TGTGCCAGCAGCCGGACCGGGACTAGCGGGAGAGGGTATACGCAGTATTTT CASSRTGTSGRGYTQYF
few . TRBJ1-2 TRBV5-6 TGTGCCAGCAGCTTGGCCGGTCCCGTCTATGGCTACACCTTC CASSLAGPVYGYTF
many . TRBJ2-3 TRBV12-3/TRBV12-4 TGTGCCAGCAGTTTTTCCAGCGGGAGCACAGATACGCAGTATTTT CASSFSSGSTDTQYF
many . TRBJ1-4 TRBV5-1 TGCGCCAGCAGCATATCGCTCAATGAAAAACTGTTTTTT CASSISLNEKLFF
many . TRBJ2-2 TRBV29-1 TGCAGCGTTGACACCGGGGAGCTGTTTTTT CSVDTGELFF
few TRBD1 TRBJ2-2 TRBV24-1 TGTGCCACCGAGGACAGGGGGAGCTACACCGGGGAGCTGTTTTTT CATEDRGSYTGELFF
. . TRBJ2-3 TRBV9 TGTGCCAGCAGCGTAGATAACTCGGCAGATACGCAGTATTTT CASSVDNSADTQYF
few . TRBJ1-5 TRBV4-1 TGCGCCAGCAGCCAACCGATGCCCAAGGGAGGATTTAATCAGCCCCAGCATTTT CASSQPMPKGGFNQPQHF
many . TRBJ2-7 TRBV29-1 TGCAGCGTCCGGGACGGAACCTACGAGCAGTACTTC CSVRDGTYEQYF
. . TRBJ2-5 TRBV5-1 TGCGCCAGCAGCTTGGCCACGAGGGGCAGAGAGACCCAGTACTTC CASSLATRGRETQYF
. TRBD2 TRBJ2-7 TRBV12-3/TRBV12-4 TGTGCCAGCAGTCAAAGGACTAGCGCACTTATCTACGAGCAGTACTTC CASSQRTSALIYEQYF
many . TRBJ2-1 TRBV29-1 TGCAGCGTGCCCAGGGGTTTCGGAAATGAGCAGTTCTTC CSVPRGFGNEQFF
many . TRBJ2-5 TRBV6-2/TRBV6-3 TGTGCCAGCAGTTACCCGGAGGAGACCCAGTACTTC CASSYPEETQYF
few . TRBJ2-2 TRBV6-1 TGTGCCACCAAGGGACTGCTGAACACCGGGGAGCTGTTTTTT CATKGLLNTGELFF
. . TRBJ1-5 TRBV12-3/TRBV12-4 TGTGCCAGCAGTTTAGATGGGGCAGGGCAGCCCCAGCATTTT CASSLDGAGQPQHF
few . TRBJ1-2 TRBV3-1 TGTGCCAGCAGCCAAGGGGCGGGGGCACTTAACTATGGCTACACCTTC CASSQGAGALNYGYTF
many TRBD1 TRBJ1-2 TRBV20-1 TGCAGTGCTAGGGGACAGGGCCTCTATGGCTACACCTTC CSARGQGLYGYTF
few TRBD2 TRBJ2-1 TRBV4-3 TGCGCCAGCAGCCAAGGCTTAGCGGGAGGGGGTGTTATCTCGAATGAGCAGTTCTTC CASSQGLAGGGVISNEQFF
. TRBD2 TRBJ2-3 TRBV5-1 TGCGCCAGCAGCTTGTGGGCTAGCGGGAGGTCAGATACGCAGTATTTT CASSLWASGRSDTQYF
few . TRBJ2-5 TRBV5-1 TGCGCCAGCAGCTTGGCCCCACGGGAAGGAGAGACCCAGTACTTC CASSLAPREGETQYF